Presented here are 17 T cell receptor beta chains from one specimen sequenced in a study of OX40 agonist ivuxolimab in advanced cancers. Repertoires were generated with immunoSEQ multiplex PCR, while TCRdb's copy carries only in-frame clones and drops some. The table includes over 85,000 clones, around 94% detected once. Sequences were derived from CD4+ or CD8+ T cells sorted from blood, sampled in a trial of the OX40 agonist ivuxolimab. These receptors were obtained from an adult with an advanced solid tumor such as melanoma, head and neck, liver or kidney cancer.

The chain has TRBV28 and TRBJ1-5, with D perhaps TRBD1 (5 bases). V gave up 6 bases and J gave up 2 bases, with 14 bases separating them. Per the germline V gene, CDR1 is MDHEN and CDR2 is SYDVKM. The CDR3 loop spans 15 amino acids. The CDR3 DNA reads TGTGCCAGCAGCACGGGGGGGAGGGGCAATCAGCCCCAGCATTTT. Protein product: CASSTGGRGNQPQHF.

This rearrangement joins TRBV6-6 to TRBJ1-4; no clear D. CDR3 length equals 15 residues. Trimming removed 5 bases from V and 2 bases from J, with 12 bases in between. Germline CDR1 reads MNHNY; CDR2 reads SVGAGI (reference sequence). The CDR3 DNA is TGTGCCAGCAGTCGAGGGCATGAGACTAATGAAAAACTGTTTTTT. Protein product: CASSRGHETNEKLFF.

The chain employs TRBV28 and TRBJ2-1; 8 bases line up with TRBD2. Losses at the gene ends were 6 bases for V and 0 bases for J; bases not matched to a gene: 4. Germline-derived CDR1 and CDR2 are MDHEN and SYDVKM. This CDR3 comprises 15 residues. The CDR3, as DNA: TGTGCCAGCAGCTCGGGGGGGAGCTCCTACAATGAGCAGTTCTTC. This sequence encodes CASSSGGSSYNEQFF.

This clone was found a few times. CDR3 residues: CASSVTGSSPLHF. CDR3 nucleotide sequence: TGTGCCAGCAGCGTAACAGGGAGTTCACCCCTCCACTTT. The chain carries TRBV9 and TRBJ1-6; tentatively, D is TRBD1 (6 bases). This CDR3 region has 13 residues. Per the germline V gene, CDR1 is SGDLS and CDR2 is YYNGEE. Trimming stripped 1 base from V and 9 bases from J, with 8 bases between.

The rearrangement joins TRBV2 to TRBJ2-3; unclear D gene. V was pared by 5 bases and J by 6 bases, with 12 bases between. Germline loops: CDR1 SNHLY, CDR2 FYNNEI. The CDR3 covers 13 residues. The CDR3 DNA sequence: TGTGCCAGCAGTCCCGCGTTGGCGGATACGCAGTATTTT. This encodes CASSPALADTQYF.

This chain uses TRBV6-4 with TRBJ2-3; D gene ambiguous. The V end lost 4 bases, the J end lost 6 bases, and 11 bases lay between the germline ends. CDR1 is MRHNA and CDR2 is SNTAGT in the germline V gene. The CDR3 is 13 amino acids. The CDR3 sequence: CASSVGLGDTQYF. As DNA, the CDR3 is TGTGCCAGCAGTGTCGGGCTCGGGGATACGCAGTATTTT.

The chain has TRBV18 and TRBJ1-5; D unresolved. CDR1 is KGHSH and CDR2 is LQKENI in the germline V gene. V lost 0 bases to trimming and J lost 6 bases, with 9 bases between them. This CDR3 region has 14 residues. The CDR3 loop reads CASSPPSAGQPQHF. The CDR3 DNA reads as TGTGCCAGCTCACCACCCTCGGCGGGTCAGCCCCAGCATTTT.

Note on this clone: Germline and junction disagree at one end, which may indicate a read error. The chain joins TRBV7-7 to TRBJ2-1; the D gene is possibly TRBD2 (6 bases). This CDR3 contains 18 residues. Germline V gene data show CDR1 as SSHAT and CDR2 as FNYEAQ (reference sequence). The CDR3 spells CASSLELGRRGFYNEQFF. CDR3 DNA: TGTGCTAGCAGCTTAGAATTAGGGCGGAGGGGTTTTTACAATGAGCAGTTCTTC. The full variable domain, its missing parts supplied by reference TRBV7-7 and TRBJ2-1, is GAGVSQSPRYKVTKRGQDVTLRCDPISSHATLYWYQQALGQGPEFLTYFNYEAQPDKSGLPSDRFSAERPEGSISTLTIQRTEQRDSAMYRCASSLELGRRGFYNEQFFGPGTRLTVL.

The rearrangement links TRBV5-1 to TRBJ2-3; D remains unclear. V gave up 3 bases and J gave up 4 bases, with 9 bases separating them. Germline V gene data show CDR1 as SGHRS and CDR2 as YFSETQ. This CDR3 has 13 amino acids. As DNA, the CDR3 is TGCGCCAGCAGCTGGGTGGTAGCAGATACGCAGTATTTT. It translates to CASSWVVADTQYF.

This chain uses TRBV18 with TRBJ1-3; tentatively, D is TRBD1 (6 bases). The ends were cut back, 3 bases at V and 0 bases at J, with 9 bases in the middle. Germline V gene sequence: CDR1 KGHSH, CDR2 LQKENI. CDR3 length equals 15 residues. This chain's CDR3 is CASSPWTDSGNTIYF. Here the CDR3 DNA reads TGTGCCAGCTCACCCTGGACAGACTCTGGAAACACCATATATTTT.

The table lists this clone with a count of one. CDR3 amino acids: CASSPRSGSRGDTQYF. CDR3 bases: TGTGCCAGCAGCCCTCGTAGCGGGAGTAGGGGAGATACGCAGTATTTT. This rearrangement joins TRBV14 to TRBJ2-3, with TRBD2 matching over 9 bases. CDR1 is SGHDN and CDR2 is FVKESK in the germline V gene. V was clipped by 4 bases and J by 5 bases; unmatched bases: 10. The CDR3 has 16 residues. The full variable domain, completed using reference TRBV14 and TRBJ2-3, is EAGVTQFPSHSVIEKGQTVTLRCDPISGHDNLYWYRRVMGKEIKFLLHFVKESKQDESGMPNNRFLAERTGGTYSTLKVQPAELEDSGVYFCASSPRSGSRGDTQYFGPGTRLTVL.

This clone was found once. This chain joins TRBV7-2 and TRBJ1-6; tentative D call: TRBD1 (5 bases). Germline V gene sequence: CDR1 SGHTA, CDR2 FQGNSA. CDR3 length: 14 amino acids. Trimming took off 1 base at V and 10 bases at J, with 11 bases between the two ends. The CDR3 coding sequence is TGTGCCAGCAGCTTAGAAGGGGTCGGGTCACCCCTCCACTTT. Amino acid sequence: CASSLEGVGSPLHF.

The V call is TRBV28, the J call TRBJ1-3; 7 bases are a match to TRBD1. CDR1 and CDR2 (germline): MDHEN, SYDVKM. CDR3 length: 15 amino acids. V was pared by 6 bases and J by 9 bases, with 14 bases of the junction left unmatched. The CDR3 protein is CASSPPDRVASTIYF. Here the CDR3 DNA reads TGTGCCAGCAGCCCCCCCGACAGGGTTGCTAGCACCATATATTTT.

The chain couples TRBV28 to TRBJ1-3; D call uncertain. V lost 6 bases and J lost 0, with 9 bases in between. CDR1 and CDR2 from the germline V gene are MDHEN and SYDVKM. The CDR3 contains 14 residues. The CDR3 DNA follows: TGTGCCAGCAGGGACTCTGCCTCTGGAAACACCATATATTTT. This sequence encodes CASRDSASGNTIYF.

This rearrangement joins TRBV28 to TRBJ1-4, with D tentatively TRBD1 (5 bases). V lost 3 bases to trimming and J lost 0 bases, with 17 bases between them. There are 18 residues in the CDR3. Germline V CDR1 and CDR2: MDHEN, SYDVKM. The CDR3 DNA follows: TGTGCCAGCAGTTTTGGGGGATTTCCATTATCAACTAATGAAAAACTGTTTTTT. As protein: CASSFGGFPLSTNEKLFF.

The chain couples TRBV5-5 to TRBJ2-1, with 7 bases lining up with TRBD2. Germline V CDR1 and CDR2: SGHKS, YYEKEE (reference sequence). V shed 2 bases, J shed 0 bases, and the junction held 2 bases outside the gene matches. CDR3 length equals 15 residues. The CDR3 sequence: CASSLAGSSYNEQFF. As DNA, the CDR3 is TGTGCCAGCAGCTTAGCGGGAAGCTCCTACAATGAGCAGTTCTTC.

The count of this clone is one. The V gene is TRBV6-1, the J gene TRBJ2-7; the D gene is possibly TRBD2 (5 bases). Trimming removed 6 bases from V and 3 bases from J, with 12 bases in between. The CDR3 length is 13 residues. Germline assignment: CDR1 MNHNS and CDR2 SASEGT. CDR3 in amino acids: CASRSVGSYEQYV. For the CDR3, the DNA is TGTGCCAGCAGATCCGTGGGGAGCTACGAGCAGTACGTC.